This paragraph reports one T cell receptor (beta chain). The target antigen is unknown. All the people who gave samples were healthy bone marrow donors. 60 Vbeta and 13 Jbeta primers were used in PCR. How the authors handled the data: The count from a later analysis was some 81 million unique TCR beta chains, approximately 9.9 million of them shared. Clones were sequenced by immunoSEQ multiplex PCR, and TCRdb holds only the in-frame ones, with some missing. The V and J calls and clone size were taken over from that table, and D and trimming were inferred from the DNA. The sample shows around 200,000 clones, over 70% of them seen only once. The sample is drawn from a study of cytomegalovirus exposure and HLA in healthy donors. Across the study: An analysis done earlier identified some 120 million unique TCR beta sequences from roughly 190 million T cells.

Study outcomes and limitations: Serostatus for CMV was the only available immune exposure information.

The sequence was collected from a woman aged 55-69 years in good health and CMV-seropositive. Sample: PBMCs.

CDR3 bases: TGTGCCAGCAGCGTAGCGGGTCTAGCGAACAGGGAGCTGTTTTTT. Residues: CASSVAGLANRELFF. The chain recombines TRBV9 with TRBJ2-2; maybe TRBD2 (6 bases). Germline V lookup: CDR1 SGDLS, CDR2 YYNGEE. V was pared by 0 bases and J by 9 bases, with 15 bases between. The CDR3 contains 15 residues. Full variable domain (remainder filled in from reference TRBV9 and TRBJ2-2): DSGVTQTPKHLITATGQRVTLRCSPRSGDLSVYWYQQSLDQGLQFLIQYYNGEERAKGNILERFSAQQFPDLHSELNLSSLELGDSALYFCASSVAGLANRELFFGEGSRLTVL.